This T cell receptor beta chain was identified in a study of CD8 T cells in ankylosing spondylitis. Overall study findings and caveats: Reportedly, matched ankylosing spondylitis synovial fluid was significantly enriched for disease-linked clones. About 8 highly homologous variants made up a TCR beta motif, and this motif appeared characteristic of ankylosing spondylitis blood. Earlier literature documents some of the motif variants in reactive arthritis synovial fluid and blood.

This clonotype has a handful of counts. Its specificity is unknown. By quantitative 5'-RACE with molecular barcodes, the TCR beta libraries were made. Using its own MiXCR run on the 5' RACE reads, TCRdb lists one record per CDR3 protein. The repertoire has around 440,000 distinct CDR3 sequences, roughly 18% of them found once; the top ten carry approximately 1%. The TCR sequence derives from a male donor with ankylosing spondylitis. The sample taken for sequencing was blood, either unsorted or a sorted T cell fraction (not recorded which).

CDR3 DNA: TGTGCCAGCTCACCTGACAGGGGATGGAATGAAAAACTGTTTTTT. This gives the protein CASSPDRGWNEKLFF. This chain joins TRBV18 and TRBJ1-4; TRBD1 aligns across 8 bases. Trimming took 3 bases from V and 5 from J; bases not matched to a gene: 5. CDR3 size: 15 residues. The germline V gene has CDR1 KGHSH and CDR2 LQKENI.